This T cell receptor (beta chain) was retrieved from a study of T cell changes during pregnancy in multiple sclerosis. Some clones are missing from TCRdb's copy, which holds only in-frame ones; the method was immunoSEQ multiplex PCR. Of about 39,000 clones listed, about 88% are singletons. V dropped 4 bases and J dropped 3; count of bases not matched to a gene: 2. The CDR3 consists of 13 residues. Germline V gene sequence: CDR1 SGHVS, CDR2 FQNEAQ. The genes are TRBV7-8 and TRBJ1-1; TRBD1 agrees at 7 bases. This TCR was sampled from a female donor with multiple sclerosis, enrolled in a pregnancy study. Sequenced material: CD8+ T cells from peripheral blood mononuclear cells, taken in the first trimester of pregnancy. The CDR3 loop is CASSYTGDTEAFF. For the CDR3, the DNA is TGTGCCAGCAGCTATACAGGGGACACTGAAGCTTTCTTT.